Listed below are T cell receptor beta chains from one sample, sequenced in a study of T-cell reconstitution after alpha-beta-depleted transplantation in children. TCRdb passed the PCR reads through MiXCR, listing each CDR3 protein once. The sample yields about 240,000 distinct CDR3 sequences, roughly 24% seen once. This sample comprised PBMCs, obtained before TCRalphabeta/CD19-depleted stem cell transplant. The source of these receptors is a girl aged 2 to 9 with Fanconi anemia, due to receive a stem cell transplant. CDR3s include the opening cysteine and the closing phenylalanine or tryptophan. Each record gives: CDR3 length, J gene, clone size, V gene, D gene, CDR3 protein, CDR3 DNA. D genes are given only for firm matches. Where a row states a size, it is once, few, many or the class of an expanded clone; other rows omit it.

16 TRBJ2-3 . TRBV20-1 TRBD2 CSARPRTSGSTDTQYF TGCAGTGCTAGACCCCGGACTAGCGGGAGCACAGATACGCAGTATTTT
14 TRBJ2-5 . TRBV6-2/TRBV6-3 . CASNKIQPQETQYF TGTGCCAGTAACAAGATCCAGCCCCAAGAGACCCAGTACTTC
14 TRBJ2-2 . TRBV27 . CASSPVHSTGELFF TGTGCCAGCAGTCCTGTACACAGCACCGGGGAGCTGTTTTTT
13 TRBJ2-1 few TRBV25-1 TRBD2 CASSKTSVNEQFF TGTGCCAGCAGTAAGACTAGCGTCAATGAGCAGTTCTTC
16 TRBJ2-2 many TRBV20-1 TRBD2 CSARDRTSGEAGELFF TGCAGTGCTAGAGATCGGACTAGCGGGGAGGCCGGGGAGCTGTTTTTT
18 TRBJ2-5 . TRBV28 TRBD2 CASSFGLAGVGGQETQYF TGTGCCAGCAGTTTTGGACTAGCGGGAGTGGGAGGTCAAGAGACCCAGTACTTC
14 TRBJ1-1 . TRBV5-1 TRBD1 CASSYRGPDTEAFF TGCGCCAGCAGCTACAGGGGGCCGGACACTGAAGCTTTCTTT
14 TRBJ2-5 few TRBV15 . CATSTGGVQETQYF TGTGCCACCAGCACGGGCGGCGTTCAAGAGACCCAGTACTTC
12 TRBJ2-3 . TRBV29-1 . CSVEGGFDTQYF TGCAGCGTCGAAGGCGGGTTTGATACGCAGTATTTT
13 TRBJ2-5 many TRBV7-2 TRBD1 CASSSRQGATQYF TGTGCCAGCAGCTCGAGACAGGGTGCGACCCAGTACTTC
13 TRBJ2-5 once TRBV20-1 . CSASTGPWETQYF TGCAGTGCTTCCACAGGCCCGTGGGAGACCCAGTACTTC
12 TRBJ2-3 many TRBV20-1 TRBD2 CSAREGSGRGYF TGCAGTGCTAGAGAAGGTAGCGGGAGGGGTTATTTT
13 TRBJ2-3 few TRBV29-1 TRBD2 CSVGLAVGDTQYF TGCAGCGTTGGACTAGCGGTAGGAGATACGCAGTATTTT
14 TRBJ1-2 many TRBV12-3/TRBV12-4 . CASSFAPRANGYTF TGTGCCAGCAGTTTTGCGCCCAGGGCAAATGGCTACACCTTC
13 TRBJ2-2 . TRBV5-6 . CASSLVRGGELFF TGTGCCAGCAGCTTGGTTCGGGGCGGGGAGCTGTTTTTT
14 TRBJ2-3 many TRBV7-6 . CASSPISATDTQYF TGTGCCAGCAGCCCGATTAGCGCAACAGATACGCAGTATTTT
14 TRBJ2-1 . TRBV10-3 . CAISEFEGRNEQFF TGTGCCATCAGTGAGTTTGAGGGGAGGAATGAGCAGTTCTTC
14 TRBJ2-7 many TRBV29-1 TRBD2 CSVTRLAGGHEQYF TGCAGCGTGACTAGACTAGCGGGAGGCCACGAGCAGTACTTC
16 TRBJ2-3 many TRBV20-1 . CSARDLGGGHTDTQYF TGCAGTGCTAGAGATCTCGGTGGGGGGCACACAGATACGCAGTATTTT
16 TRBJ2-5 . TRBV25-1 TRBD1 CASSESITGGQETQYF TGTGCCAGCAGTGAATCGATCACAGGGGGCCAAGAGACCCAGTACTTC
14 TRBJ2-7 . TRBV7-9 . CASTPGHRTYEQYF TGTGCCAGCACCCCGGGACACAGGACCTACGAGCAGTACTTC
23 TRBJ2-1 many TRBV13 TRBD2 CASSPRELPGLAGGPGSYNEQFF TGTGCCAGCAGCCCCCGGGAGCTACCGGGACTAGCGGGAGGGCCGGGCTCCTACAATGAGCAGTTCTTC
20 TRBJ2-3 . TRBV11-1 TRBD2 CASSSSRTESGTSGTDTQYF TGTGCCAGCAGCTCCAGCCGGACAGAAAGTGGGACTAGTGGCACTGATACGCAGTATTTT
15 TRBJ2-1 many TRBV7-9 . CASSLKGVTYNEQFF TGTGCCAGCAGCTTAAAGGGTGTGACCTACAATGAGCAGTTCTTC
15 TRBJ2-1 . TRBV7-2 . CASSDQGRSYNEQFF TGTGCCAGCAGTGACCAAGGGCGATCCTACAATGAGCAGTTCTTC
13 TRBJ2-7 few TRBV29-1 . CSVVGSQGDEQYF TGCAGCGTTGTTGGGTCACAGGGAGACGAGCAGTACTTC
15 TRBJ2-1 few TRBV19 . CASRTAGTNNNEQFF TGTGCCAGTAGGACCGCCGGGACAAATAACAATGAGCAGTTCTTC
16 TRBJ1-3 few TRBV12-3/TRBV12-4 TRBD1 CASSRLIQGAGNTIYF TGTGCCAGCAGTCGACTAATACAGGGGGCTGGAAACACCATATATTTT
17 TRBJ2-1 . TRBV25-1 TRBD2 CASSPGASGTAYNEQFF TGTGCCAGCAGTCCCGGGGCTAGCGGGACTGCCTACAATGAGCAGTTCTTC
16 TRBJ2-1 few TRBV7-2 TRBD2 CASSPTGLEGYNEQFF TGTGCCAGCAGCCCAACGGGACTAGAAGGGTACAATGAGCAGTTCTTC
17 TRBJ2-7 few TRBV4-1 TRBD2 CASSLRLGTSGKSEQYF TGCGCCAGCAGTCTTAGACTTGGGACTAGCGGGAAGAGCGAGCAGTACTTC
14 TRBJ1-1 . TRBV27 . CASSFGTVNTEAFF TGTGCCAGCAGTTTTGGGACGGTGAACACTGAAGCTTTCTTT
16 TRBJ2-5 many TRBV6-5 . CASSYAPAYSQETQYF TGTGCCAGCAGTTACGCGCCGGCCTACTCCCAAGAGACCCAGTACTTC
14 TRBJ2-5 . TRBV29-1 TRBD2 CSVEVLAGDETQYF TGCAGCGTTGAGGTCCTAGCGGGAGACGAGACCCAGTACTTC
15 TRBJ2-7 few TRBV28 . CASSPTGNTLYEQYF TGTGCCAGCAGCCCCACAGGGAACACCCTCTACGAGCAGTACTTC
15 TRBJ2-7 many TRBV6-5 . CASSSMGEAAYEQYF TGTGCCAGCAGTTCCATGGGGGAGGCAGCCTACGAGCAGTACTTC
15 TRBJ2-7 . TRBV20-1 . CSAKTGTVGEEEQYF TGCAGTGCTAAGACCGGGACAGTTGGGGAGGAGGAGCAGTACTTC